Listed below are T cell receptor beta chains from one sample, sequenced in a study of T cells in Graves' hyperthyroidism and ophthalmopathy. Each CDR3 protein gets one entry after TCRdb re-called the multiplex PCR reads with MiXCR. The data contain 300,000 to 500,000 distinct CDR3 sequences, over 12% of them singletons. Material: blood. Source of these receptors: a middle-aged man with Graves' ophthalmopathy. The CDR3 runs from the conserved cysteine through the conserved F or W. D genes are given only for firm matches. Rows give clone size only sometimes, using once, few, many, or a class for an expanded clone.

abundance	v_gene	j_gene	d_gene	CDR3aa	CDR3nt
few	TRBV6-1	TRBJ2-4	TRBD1	CASSEVARQGFSKNIQYF	TGTGCCAGCAGTGAAGTTGCGAGACAGGGGTTTTCCAAAAACATTCAGTACTTC
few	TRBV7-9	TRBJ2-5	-	CASSLDPGRLAQETQYF	TGTGCCAGCAGCTTAGATCCGGGGAGGCTAGCGCAAGAGACCCAGTACTTC
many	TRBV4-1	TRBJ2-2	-	CASSLGASTGELFF	TGCGCCAGCAGCCTAGGGGCCAGTACCGGGGAGCTGTTTTTT
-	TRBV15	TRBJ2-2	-	CATNRGQNTGELFF	TGTGCCACCAACAGAGGCCAGAACACCGGGGAGCTGTTTTTT
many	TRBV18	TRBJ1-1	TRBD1	CASSPPGQGALQAFF	TGTGCCAGCTCACCTCCGGGACAGGGGGCTCTTCAGGCTTTCTTT
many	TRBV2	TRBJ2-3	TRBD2	CASTGGRVLSTDTQYF	TGTGCCAGCACTGGCGGGAGAGTTCTTAGCACAGATACGCAGTATTTT
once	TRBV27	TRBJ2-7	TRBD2	CASSPRGGALYEQYF	TGTGCCAGCAGTCCCCGGGGAGGGGCACTCTACGAGCAGTACTTC
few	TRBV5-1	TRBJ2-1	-	CASSSGRPPGFF	TGCGCCAGCAGCTCCGGTCGGCCCCCCGGGTTCTTC
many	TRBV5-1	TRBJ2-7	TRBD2	CASSLELAGGPIEQYF	TGCGCCAGCAGCTTGGAGCTAGCGGGAGGGCCGATCGAGCAGTACTTC
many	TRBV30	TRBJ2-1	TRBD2	CAWSKSGNYNEQFF	TGTGCCTGGAGTAAAAGCGGGAATTACAATGAGCAGTTCTTC
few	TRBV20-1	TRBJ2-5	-	CSASLLAYAETQYF	TGCAGTGCTAGTTTACTAGCTTATGCGGAGACCCAGTACTTC
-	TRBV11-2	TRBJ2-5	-	CASSLGGKTQYF	TGTGCCAGCAGCCTGGGGGGAAAGACCCAGTACTTC
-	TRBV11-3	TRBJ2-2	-	CASKLSRGVGELFF	TGTGCCAGCAAGCTTAGTCGGGGTGTCGGGGAGCTGTTTTTT
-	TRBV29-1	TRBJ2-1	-	CSVERRERYNEQFF	TGCAGCGTTGAACGCCGGGAGCGTTATAATGAGCAGTTCTTC
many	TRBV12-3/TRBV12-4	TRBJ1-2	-	CASSLPTNYGYTF	TGTGCCAGCAGTTTACCCACCAACTATGGCTACACCTTC
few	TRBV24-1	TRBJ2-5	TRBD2	CATSDSAGLAGGQETQYF	TGTGCCACCAGTGATTCTGCGGGGCTAGCGGGAGGGCAGGAGACCCAGTACTTC
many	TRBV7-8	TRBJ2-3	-	CALAGSGTDTQYF	TGTGCCCTCGCGGGGTCGGGCACAGATACGCAGTATTTT
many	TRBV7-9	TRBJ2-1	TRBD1	CASSLTGGSYNEQFF	TGCGCCAGCAGCCTCACAGGGGGATCCTACAATGAGCAGTTCTTC
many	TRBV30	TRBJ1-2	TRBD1	CAWVGTGYTHGYTF	TGTGCCTGGGTCGGGACAGGGTATACTCATGGCTACACCTTC
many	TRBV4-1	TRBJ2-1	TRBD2	CASSQAGGSYNEQFF	TGCGCCAGCAGCCAAGCGGGAGGGTCCTACAATGAGCAGTTCTTC
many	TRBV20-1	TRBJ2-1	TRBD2	CSARAGLAENNEQFF	TGCAGTGCTAGAGCGGGACTAGCGGAGAACAATGAGCAGTTCTTC
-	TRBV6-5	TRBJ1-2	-	CASSYRPLTGNYGYTF	TGTGCCAGCAGTTACCGACCCCTGACGGGTAACTATGGCTACACCTTC
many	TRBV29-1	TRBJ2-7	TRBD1	CSVLPGTAYEQYF	TGCAGCGTCCTCCCCGGGACAGCCTACGAGCAGTACTTC
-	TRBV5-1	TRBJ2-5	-	CASSFSIQETQYF	TGCGCCAGCAGCTTTTCCATCCAAGAGACCCAGTACTTC
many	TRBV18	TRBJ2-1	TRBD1	CASSTSGGAIYEQFF	TGTGCCAGCTCAACCTCAGGGGGCGCCATATATGAGCAGTTCTTC